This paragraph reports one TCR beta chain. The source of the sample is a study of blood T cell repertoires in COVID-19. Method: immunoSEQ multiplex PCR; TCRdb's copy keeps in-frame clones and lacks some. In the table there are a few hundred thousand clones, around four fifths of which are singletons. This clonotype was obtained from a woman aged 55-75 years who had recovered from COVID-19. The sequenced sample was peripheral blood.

The DNA of the CDR3 is TGTGCCACCAGCTCACCCCGGGGTTCCGGAGATACGCAGTATTTT. Amino acids: CATSSPRGSGDTQYF. V and J are TRBV24-1 and TRBJ2-3, with D possibly TRBD2 on 5 matching bases. The CDR3 spans 15 residues. Trimming pared 7 bases from V and 5 bases from J, leaving 18 bases between. Looked up from germline, CDR1 is KGHDR and CDR2 is SFDVKD.